The rows below give T cell receptor beta chains drawn from one sample of a study of blood T cell repertoires in COVID-19. The repertoire was sequenced with immunoSEQ multiplex PCR; TCRdb's copy has only in-frame clones and lacks some. The sample contains 400,000 to 500,000 clones, roughly 88% of which appear only once. Sequenced material: PBMCs or T cells enriched from blood (not recorded which). The receptors were gathered from a woman aged 18-29 years who had been exposed to COVID-19. CDR3s include the opening cysteine and the closing phenylalanine or tryptophan. D genes are given only for firm matches. Clone size is stated in some rows and not others, as once, few, many or a class when expanded.

D	size	J	V	length	CDR3	DNA
TRBD1	NA	TRBJ1-2	TRBV4-3	17	CASSQDSWTGPNYGYTF	TGCGCCAGCAGCCAAGATTCGTGGACAGGGCCTAACTATGGCTACACCTTC
TRBD2	NA	TRBJ2-7	TRBV18	17	CASSPPRPGLAGDEQYF	TGTGCCAGCTCACCACCGAGGCCGGGACTAGCGGGAGATGAGCAGTACTTC
TRBD1	NA	TRBJ1-1	TRBV19	14	CASSIGDRNTEAFF	TGTGCCAGTAGTATAGGGGACAGGAACACTGAAGCTTTCTTT
TRBD1	NA	TRBJ2-1	TRBV2	15	CASSESGGAGNEQFF	TGTGCCAGCAGTGAGTCAGGGGGCGCGGGAAATGAGCAGTTCTTC
TRBD1	once	TRBJ1-5	TRBV5-1	15	CASSSGTGSRQPQHF	TGCGCCAGCAGCTCGGGGACAGGTTCGCGGCAGCCCCAGCATTTT
NA	NA	TRBJ2-7	TRBV28	14	CASSLDRNLAEQYF	TGTGCCAGCAGTTTAGACAGAAACTTGGCCGAGCAGTACTTC
NA	NA	TRBJ2-1	TRBV7-9	14	CASSLAGGRNEQFF	TGTGCCAGCAGCTTAGCGGGGGGGCGCAATGAGCAGTTCTTC
NA	NA	TRBJ2-1	TRBV9	14	CASSGAGTRNEQFF	TGTGCCAGCAGCGGGGCCGGGACACGGAATGAGCAGTTCTTC
TRBD1	NA	TRBJ1-2	TRBV7-9	15	CASSSNRGLGYGYTF	TGTGCCAGCAGCTCCAACAGGGGGCTGGGCTATGGCTACACCTTC
NA	NA	TRBJ1-4	TRBV15	10	CATSRGRLFF	TGTGCCACCAGCAGGGGCAGACTGTTTTTT
TRBD2	NA	TRBJ2-1	TRBV6-5	15	CASSLRLAGEYEQFF	TGTGCCAGCAGTTTGAGACTAGCGGGAGAATATGAGCAGTTCTTC
NA	NA	TRBJ2-4	TRBV3-1/TRBV3-2	17	CASSQDLRSGREDIQYF	TGTGCCAGCAGCCAAGATCTTCGGTCGGGAAGGGAGGACATTCAGTACTTC
TRBD1	NA	TRBJ2-7	TRBV27	14	CASSPTGAFYEQYF	TGTGCCAGCAGTCCAACAGGGGCCTTCTACGAGCAGTACTTC
TRBD2	NA	TRBJ2-1	TRBV27	16	CASSFLSSGEDNEQFF	TGTGCCAGCAGTTTCCTTTCTAGCGGGGAGGACAATGAGCAGTTCTTC
NA	NA	TRBJ2-7	TRBV5-1	13	CASSLGHSYEQYF	TGCGCCAGCAGCTTGGGACACTCCTACGAGCAGTACTTC
NA	once	TRBJ2-3	TRBV3-1/TRBV3-2	16	CASSQVGGSLADTQYF	TGTGCCAGCAGCCAAGTTGGTGGGAGTTTGGCAGATACGCAGTATTTT
TRBD2	NA	TRBJ2-3	TRBV5-1	15	CASSLGTSGPDTQYF	TGCGCCAGCAGCTTAGGGACTAGCGGGCCAGATACGCAGTATTTT
TRBD1	NA	TRBJ2-2	TRBV3-1/TRBV3-2	16	CASSQSDRGYTGELFF	TGTGCCAGCAGCCAATCGGACAGGGGATACACCGGGGAGCTGTTTTTT
NA	NA	TRBJ2-6	TRBV5-6	16	CASSLDRVSGANVLTF	TGTGCCAGCAGCTTGGACCGGGTCTCTGGGGCCAACGTCCTGACTTTC
NA	NA	TRBJ2-7	TRBV9	14	CASSETAVSHEQYF	TGTGCCAGCAGCGAAACTGCGGTGTCCCACGAGCAGTACTTC
TRBD1	few	TRBJ1-2	TRBV18	16	CASSPPGQGRADGYTF	TGTGCCAGCTCACCACCTGGACAGGGGAGGGCGGATGGCTACACCTTC
NA	NA	TRBJ1-6	TRBV7-9	18	CASSLTSDYHDFHSPLHF	TGTGCCAGCAGCTTAACGTCAGATTACCATGACTTTCATTCACCCCTCCACTTT
NA	NA	TRBJ1-1	TRBV19	12	CASSIVHSEAFF	TGTGCCAGTAGTATAGTGCACAGTGAAGCTTTCTTT
NA	NA	TRBJ1-1	TRBV27	14	CASSTQGVRTEAFF	TGTGCCAGCAGCACACAGGGAGTAAGGACTGAAGCTTTCTTT
NA	NA	TRBJ1-3	TRBV7-9	12	CASSPDRGTIYF	TGTGCCAGCAGCCCTGATCGGGGCACCATATATTTT
TRBD1	NA	TRBJ1-1	TRBV6-5	15	CASSYSNRGNTEAFF	TGTGCCAGCAGTTACTCGAACAGGGGGAACACTGAAGCTTTCTTT
NA	few	TRBJ2-3	TRBV28	13	CASTRRGTDTQYF	TGTGCCAGTACACGTCGGGGGACAGATACGCAGTATTTT
NA	few	TRBJ2-7	TRBV28	15	CASRSAERGPYEQYF	TGTGCCAGCAGGTCTGCGGAAAGAGGGCCCTACGAGCAGTACTTC
TRBD1	once	TRBJ1-2	TRBV6-5	15	CASRGHNRDSYGYTF	TGTGCCAGCAGGGGTCACAACCGGGACAGCTATGGCTACACCTTC
TRBD2	NA	TRBJ2-3	TRBV7-6	16	CASSLWGTSGPDTQYF	TGTGCCAGCAGCTTATGGGGGACTAGCGGACCAGATACGCAGTATTTT
TRBD1	NA	TRBJ1-2	TRBV14	16	CASSQVGTAPYYGYTF	TGTGCCAGCAGCCAAGTTGGGACAGCACCCTATTATGGCTACACCTTC
TRBD2	NA	TRBJ2-3	TRBV24-1	14	CATAGGGGTDTQYF	TGTGCCACCGCGGGGGGCGGTGGCACAGATACGCAGTATTTT
TRBD2	NA	TRBJ2-5	TRBV4-3	16	CASSPASGGDQETQYF	TGCGCCAGCAGCCCAGCTAGCGGGGGGGACCAAGAGACCCAGTACTTC
TRBD2	once	TRBJ2-3	TRBV10-3	18	CAISVIRLAGPSTDTQYF	TGTGCCATCAGTGTTATCAGGCTAGCGGGACCTAGCACAGATACGCAGTATTTT
TRBD1	few	TRBJ1-6	TRBV7-2	17	CASSPRPAGGPYSPLHF	TGTGCCAGCAGCCCCAGGCCGGCAGGGGGCCCGTATTCACCCCTCCACTTT